The 27 T cell receptor beta chains below all came from one sample that was sequenced in a study of blood T cell repertoires in COVID-19 (dated by TCRdb to 2018 to 2021). The library was prepared using the immunoSEQ multiplex PCR assay. This immuneACCESS table, as held by TCRdb, lists in-frame sequences with V and J called but not all clones. Of the missing ones, under half trace to an unresolved V gene in checked studies; the others have no known cause. The sample table lists about 60,000 clones, 65% to 90% of them with a count of one. Around 16% of the sample goes to the ten largest clones. Sequencing input: peripheral blood. The receptors shown here come from a human donor in a cohort sampled during active COVID-19.

V and J are TRBV18 and TRBJ2-4; weak D call: TRBD2 (5 bases). From germline, CDR1 is KGHSH and CDR2 LQKENI. V shed 4 bases and J shed 0 bases, with 10 bases lying between them. The CDR3 has 15 residues. Here the CDR3 reads CASSLGRVAKNIQYF. The CDR3 DNA reads TGTGCCAGCTCACTAGGGCGGGTAGCCAAAAACATTCAGTACTTC. The full variable domain, rest sourced from reference TRBV18 and TRBJ2-4, is NAGVMQNPRHLVRRRGQEARLRCSPMKGHSHVYWYRQLPEEGLKFMVYLQKENIIDESGMPKERFSAEFPKEGPSILRIQQVVRGDSAAYFCASSLGRVAKNIQYFGAGTRLSVL.

The chain recombines TRBV24-1 with TRBJ1-1; D ambiguous. Germline lookup yields CDR1 KGHDR and CDR2 SFDVKD. Trimming removed 2 bases from V and 7 bases from J, with 10 bases in between. The CDR3 length is 13 residues. This chain's CDR3 is CATSDSVGSEAFF. CDR3 sequence (DNA): TGTGCCACCAGTGATTCAGTCGGGAGTGAAGCTTTCTTT.

This clone was picked up a small number of times. The chain links TRBV5-1 to TRBJ2-4; D perhaps matches TRBD2 (5 bases). Trimming removed 0 bases at V and 6 bases at J, with 7 bases between. The V gene's germline CDR1 is SGHRS and CDR2 YFSETQ. The CDR3 contains 13 residues. The CDR3 bases are TGCGCCAGCAGCTTGGCTAGCCGAAACATTCAGTACTTC. This gives the protein CASSLASRNIQYF.

The chain links TRBV5-6 to TRBJ2-7; 9 nucleotides agree with TRBD2. Germline values: CDR1 SGHDT, CDR2 YYEEEE. The CDR3 spans 15 residues. After removal of 2 bases from V and 6 bases from J, the junction contained 9 bases not matched to a gene. The DNA for the CDR3 is TGTGCCAGCAGCTTCCGCCCCCGCGGGAGGGTCGAGCAGTACTTC. Translation gives CASSFRPRGRVEQYF.

The rearrangement uses TRBV20-1 and TRBJ1-6; D remains ambiguous. CDR3 size: 11 residues. Germline lookup yields CDR1 DFQATT and CDR2 SNEGSKA (reference sequence). The ends were cut back, 6 bases at V and 14 bases at J, with 14 bases in the middle. CDR3 sequence: CSASQVRSLHF. The CDR3 nucleotides read TGCAGTGCGTCGCAGGTCCGTTCCCTCCACTTT.

The chain links TRBV27 to TRBJ1-1; 11 bases fit TRBD1. CDR3 length: 14 residues. Looked up from germline, CDR1 is MNHEY and CDR2 is SMNVEV (reference sequence). J gave up 4 bases and V 6 bases, and 4 bases lay outside the gene matches. This CDR3 reads CASRPGTGGTEAFF. CDR3 nucleotide sequence: TGTGCCAGCAGACCCGGGACAGGGGGCACTGAAGCTTTCTTT.

This chain links TRBV24-1 with TRBJ2-1; TRBD2 matches 13 bases. Germline V gene lookup returns CDR1 KGHDR and CDR2 SFDVKD. J lost 0 bases, V lost 4 bases, and 8 bases had no gene match. This CDR3 comprises 19 residues. The CDR3 region is CATSDPTSGGSSSYNEQFF. The CDR3 DNA is TGTGCCACCAGTGACCCGACTAGCGGGGGGTCGAGCTCCTACAATGAGCAGTTCTTC.

This chain joins TRBV4-3 and TRBJ2-3; 10 bases match TRBD2. After removal of 1 base from V and 4 bases from J, the junction contained 8 bases not matched to a gene. This CDR3 comprises 17 residues. CDR1 LGHNA and CDR2 YSLEER come from the germline V gene. DNA of the CDR3: TGCGCCAGCAGCCAAGCCCCCAGCGGGGGGGCCTCAGATACGCAGTATTTT. It specifies CASSQAPSGGASDTQYF.

CDR3 sequence reads: CASSQVQNSPLHF. The CDR3 coding sequence is TGTGCCAGCAGCCAAGTTCAGAATTCACCCCTCCACTTT. V is TRBV3-1 (or the pseudogene TRBV3-2) and J is TRBJ1-6; D not resolved. The CDR3 spans 13 residues. Trimming left V 1 base short and J 7 bases short, with 5 bases between. Germline V gene lookup returns CDR1 LGHDT and CDR2 YNNKEL (reference sequence).

This sequence joins TRBV4-1 and TRBJ2-7; 8 bases align to TRBD1. Germline V gives CDR1 MGHRA, CDR2 YSYEKL. With 2 bases clipped from V and 2 bases from J, the junction kept 5 bases outside the gene matches. CDR3 size: 15 residues. CDR3 residues: CASSQTGGRAYEQYF. CDR3 DNA: TGCGCCAGCAGCCAAACAGGGGGACGGGCCTACGAGCAGTACTTC.

The chain joins TRBV7-3 to TRBJ2-7; D is perhaps TRBD1 (5 bases). V lost 3 bases and J lost 5, with 20 bases in between. CDR3 length equals 16 residues. Germline V gene sequence: CDR1 SGHTA, CDR2 FQGTGA. The CDR3 protein is CASSLAPPRLTDEQYF. The DNA for the CDR3 is TGTGCCAGCAGCTTGGCCCCCCCGCGCTTGACAGACGAGCAGTACTTC.

V gene TRBV5-1 combines with J gene TRBJ2-5; possible D gene TRBD2, 7 bases. Germline V lookup: CDR1 SGHRS, CDR2 YFSETQ. V was shortened by 4 bases and J by 4 bases, with 20 bases between the two germline ends. The CDR3 has 16 amino acids. The CDR3 protein is CASSEPGGGMRETQYF. CDR3 nucleotide sequence: TGCGCCAGCAGCGAACCCGGCGGGGGCATGCGAGAGACCCAGTACTTC. Filled out from reference TRBV5-1 and TRBJ2-5, the complete variable domain reads KAGVTQTPRYLIKTRGQQVTLSCSPISGHRSVSWYQQTPGQGLQFLFEYFSETQRNKGNFPGRFSGRQFSNSRSEMNVSTLELGDSALYLCASSEPGGGMRETQYFGPGTRLLVL.

V is TRBV18 and J is TRBJ2-3; 14 bases are a match to TRBD2. This CDR3 has 15 residues. The V and J ends lost 4 bases and 7 bases, in that order; junction bases with no gene match: 4. Germline-derived CDR1 and CDR2 are KGHSH and LQKENI. The DNA of the CDR3 is TGTGCCAGCTCACAGACTAGCGGGGGGGCTCATACGCAGTATTTT. Translated, it gives CASSQTSGGAHTQYF.

The rearrangement uses TRBV19 and TRBJ2-3, with 10 positions matching TRBD1. The germline V gene has CDR1 LNHDA and CDR2 SQIVND (reference sequence). Germline trimming cut 8 bases from V and 1 base from J; bases unmatched to any gene: 0. The CDR3 contains 13 residues. The CDR3 DNA sequence: TGTGCCAGTGGGACAGGGGGCACAGATACGCAGTATTTT. Amino acid sequence: CASGTGGTDTQYF.

This chain joins TRBV5-4 and TRBJ2-3, with 7 bases fitting TRBD1. Germline V CDR1 and CDR2: SGHNT, YYREEE (reference sequence). The CDR3 is made up of 17 amino acids. The ends lost 0 bases at V and 1 base at J; junction bases unmatched: 8. CDR3 in amino acids: CASSLEMTGMGTDTQYF. In DNA, the CDR3 is TGTGCCAGCAGCTTGGAGATGACAGGGATGGGCACAGATACGCAGTATTTT.

The rearrangement uses TRBV10-2 and TRBJ1-2; 7 positions agree with TRBD1. The CDR3 contains 14 residues. Per germline, CDR1 WSHSY and CDR2 SAAADI. The junction had 5 bases not matched to a gene; V was cut back by 3 bases and J by 4 bases. The CDR3 sequence: CASSEQGNRYGYTF. In nucleotides, the CDR3 is TGCGCCAGCAGTGAACAGGGGAATCGCTATGGCTACACCTTC.

The genes are TRBV6-2 or TRBV6-3 and TRBJ2-7; the D is unclear. The J call may be mistaken, given a closer DNA end match to TRBJ2-5. Germline CDR1 MNHEY, CDR2 SVGEGT. There are 14 residues in the CDR3. CDR3 coding DNA: TGTGCCAGCAGTCCCTTCGCGCGTGGAGAGACCCAGTACTTC. Protein sequence: CASSPFARGETQYF.

The chain uses TRBV5-6 and TRBJ1-5; TRBD1 matches at 7 bases. Unmatched junction bases numbered 5, after V lost 2 bases and J lost 6 bases. The CDR3 has 14 residues. CDR1 is SGHDT and CDR2 is YYEEEE in the germline V gene. CDR3: CASSLGGRRQPQHF. The DNA of the CDR3 is TGTGCCAGCAGCTTAGGGGGCCGGCGTCAGCCCCAGCATTTT.

The chain's CDR3 is CASLYATGGYGYTF. CDR3 coding DNA: TGCGCCAGCCTCTACGCGACAGGGGGCTATGGCTACACCTTC. This rearrangement joins TRBV10-2 to TRBJ1-2; 9 bases align to TRBD1. V trimming: 8 bases; J trimming: 4 bases; junction bases outside the gene matches: 8. CDR3 size: 14 residues. CDR1 is WSHSY, CDR2 SAAADI, per germline.

V is TRBV2 and J is TRBJ1-5; 9 bases agree with TRBD1. Per the germline V gene, CDR1 is SNHLY and CDR2 is FYNNEI. V lost 6 bases and J lost 7; bases outside the gene matches: 7. This CDR3 has 14 residues. CDR3 in DNA: TGTGCCAGCAGCGAGAGGGACAGGGCCCAGCCCCAGCATTTT. As protein: CASSERDRAQPQHF.

CDR3 residues: CASSGGTGGQPQHF. The DNA of the CDR3 is TGTGCCAGCAGCGGCGGGACAGGGGGTCAGCCCCAGCATTTT. This chain links TRBV9 with TRBJ1-5, with 11 bases that match TRBD1. The CDR3 contains 14 residues. V was clipped by 3 bases and J by 6 bases; unmatched bases: 2. CDR1 is SGDLS, CDR2 YYNGEE, per germline.

The chain employs TRBV6-2 or TRBV6-3 and TRBJ1-6; TRBD1 agrees at 11 bases. V lost 6 bases to trimming and J lost 8 bases; unmatched junction nucleotides: 6. The CDR3 sequence is 15 residues long. Germline V gives CDR1 MNHEY, CDR2 SVGEGT. In nucleotides, the CDR3 is TGTGCCAGCAGCGGACAGGGGGCTTTGGATTCACCCCTCCACTTT. Its protein product is CASSGQGALDSPLHF.

J is TRBJ2-5 and V is TRBV25-1; 7 nucleotides agree with TRBD1. The germline gives CDR1 MGHDK, CDR2 SYGVNS. The CDR3 runs to 15 residues. The V and J ends lost 1 base and 5 bases, in that order; junction bases with no gene match: 7. In nucleotides, the CDR3 is TGTGCCAGCAGTGAATGGTTGGCGGACAGGGAGACCCAGTACTTC. It specifies CASSEWLADRETQYF.

This chain connects TRBV5-1 to TRBJ2-7, with TRBD2 as a possible D gene (6 bases). Germline V gene data show CDR1 as SGHRS and CDR2 as YFSETQ. V shed 1 base and J shed 3 bases, with 14 bases lying between them. This CDR3 is 15 amino acids long. CDR3 residues: CASSLRGAGNYEQYF. The CDR3, as DNA: TGCGCCAGCAGCTTGCGAGGTGCGGGGAACTACGAGCAGTACTTC.

The chain joins TRBV30 to TRBJ2-2; TRBD2 matches 14 bases. V was pared by 7 bases and J by 7 bases, with 8 bases of the junction left unmatched. CDR1 is GTSNPN, CDR2 SVGIG, per germline (reference sequence). CDR3 length equals 15 residues. The CDR3 loop reads CASETSGGASGELFF. The CDR3 DNA follows: TGTGCCTCCGAGACTAGCGGGGGGGCCAGCGGGGAGCTGTTTTTT.

J is TRBJ1-2 and V is TRBV19; the D is unclear. V was cut by 3 bases and J by 4 bases, with 12 bases left in between. This CDR3 comprises 14 residues. CDR1 and CDR2 (germline): LNHDA, SQIVND (reference sequence). CDR3 bases: TGTGCCAGTAGTATGTTTGAGGGTACCTATGGCTACACCTTC. Translation: CASSMFEGTYGYTF.

This rearrangement joins TRBV19 to TRBJ2-7; 8 nucleotides align to TRBD1. The CDR3 has 14 residues. The V gene's germline CDR1 is LNHDA and CDR2 SQIVND (reference sequence). Trimming took 4 bases from V and 3 from J; bases not matched to a gene: 5. The CDR3 here is CASSSRQGIYEQYF. CDR3 nucleotides: TGTGCCAGTAGTAGCAGACAGGGGATCTACGAGCAGTACTTC.